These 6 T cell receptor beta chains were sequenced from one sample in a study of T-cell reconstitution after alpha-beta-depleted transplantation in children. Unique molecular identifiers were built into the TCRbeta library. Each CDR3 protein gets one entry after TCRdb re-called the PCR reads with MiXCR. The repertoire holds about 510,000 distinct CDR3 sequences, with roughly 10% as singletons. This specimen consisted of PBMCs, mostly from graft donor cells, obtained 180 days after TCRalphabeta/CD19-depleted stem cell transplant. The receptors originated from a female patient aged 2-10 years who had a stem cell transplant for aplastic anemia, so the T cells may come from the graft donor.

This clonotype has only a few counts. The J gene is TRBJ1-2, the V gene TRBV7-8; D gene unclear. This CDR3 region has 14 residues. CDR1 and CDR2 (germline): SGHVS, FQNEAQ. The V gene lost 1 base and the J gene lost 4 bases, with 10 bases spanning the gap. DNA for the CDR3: TGTGCCAGCAGCTTAGGACTGGAGGGCTATGGCTACACCTTC. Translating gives CASSLGLEGYGYTF. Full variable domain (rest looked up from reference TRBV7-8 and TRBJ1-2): GAGVSQSPRYKVAKRGQDVALRCDPISGHVSLFWYQQALGQGPEFLTYFQNEAQLDKSGLPSDRFFAERPEGSVSTLKIQRTQQEDSAVYLCASSLGLEGYGYTFGSGTRLTVV.

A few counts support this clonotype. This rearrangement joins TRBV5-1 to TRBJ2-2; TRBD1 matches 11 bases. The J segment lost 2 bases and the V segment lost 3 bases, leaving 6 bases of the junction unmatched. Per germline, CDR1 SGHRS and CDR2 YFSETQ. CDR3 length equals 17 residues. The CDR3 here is CASSSRTGGYNTGELFF. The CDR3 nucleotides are TGCGCCAGCAGCTCCAGGACAGGGGGCTATAACACCGGGGAGCTGTTTTTT. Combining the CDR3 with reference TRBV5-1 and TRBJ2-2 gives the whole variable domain KAGVTQTPRYLIKTRGQQVTLSCSPISGHRSVSWYQQTPGQGLQFLFEYFSETQRNKGNFPGRFSGRQFSNSRSEMNVSTLELGDSALYLCASSSRTGGYNTGELFFGEGSRLTVL.

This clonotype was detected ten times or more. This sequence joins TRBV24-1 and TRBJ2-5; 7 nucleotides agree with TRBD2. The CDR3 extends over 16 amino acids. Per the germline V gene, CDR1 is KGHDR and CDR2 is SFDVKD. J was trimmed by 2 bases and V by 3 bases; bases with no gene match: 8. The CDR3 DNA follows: TGTGCCACCAGTGATGGTGCTTTGGGACTACAAGAGACCCAGTACTTC. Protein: CATSDGALGLQETQYF.

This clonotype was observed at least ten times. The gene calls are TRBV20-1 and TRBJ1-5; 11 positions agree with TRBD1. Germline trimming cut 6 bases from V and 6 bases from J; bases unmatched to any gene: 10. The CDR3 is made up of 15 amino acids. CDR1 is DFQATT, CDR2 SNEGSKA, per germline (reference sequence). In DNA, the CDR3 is TGCAGTGCAAAACCGGGACAGGGGGAAGGTCAGCCCCAGCATTTT. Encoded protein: CSAKPGQGEGQPQHF.

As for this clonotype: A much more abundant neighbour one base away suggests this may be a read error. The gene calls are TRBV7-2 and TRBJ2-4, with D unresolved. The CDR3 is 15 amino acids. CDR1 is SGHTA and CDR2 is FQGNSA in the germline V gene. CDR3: CASRAGPTQKNSQYF. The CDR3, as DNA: TGTGCCAGCAGGGCTGGACCGACGCAGAAAAACAGTCAGTACTTC.

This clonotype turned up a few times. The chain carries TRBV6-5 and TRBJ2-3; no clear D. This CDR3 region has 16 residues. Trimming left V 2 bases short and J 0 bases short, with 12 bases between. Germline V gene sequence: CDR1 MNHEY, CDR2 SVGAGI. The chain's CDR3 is CASSYGIAASTDTQYF. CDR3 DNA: TGTGCCAGCAGTTACGGAATAGCTGCTAGCACAGATACGCAGTATTTT.